These T cell receptor beta chains were read from a single sample in a study of liver allograft versus peripheral blood T cells. MiXCR, applied by TCRdb to the reads, yields one record per CDR3 protein. This table has 4,000 or so distinct CDR3 sequences, roughly 13% appearing once. These receptors were taken from a human patient who had a liver transplant. Some of the T cells might come from the graft donor. Both conserved end residues are part of each CDR3. A D gene is named only where the DNA matches it firmly. Expanded clones get a size class; other rows say once, few or many, or leave the size out.

J gene,D gene,clone size,V gene,CDR3 protein,CDR3 DNA
TRBJ1-1,.,medium-sized,TRBV27,CASRDGLNTEAFF,TGTGCCAGCAGGGACGGATTGAACACTGAAGCTTTCTTT
TRBJ2-7,.,.,TRBV13,CASSVDGGVTYEQYF,TGTGCCAGCAGCGTAGACGGCGGGGTCACCTACGAGCAGTACTTC
TRBJ2-7,TRBD2,.,TRBV5-5,CASSRAGGPTEQYF,TGTGCCAGCAGCAGAGCGGGAGGGCCGACCGAGCAGTACTTC
TRBJ2-7,TRBD2,many,TRBV20-1,CSAGTIHSYEQYF,TGCAGTGCCGGGACTATACATTCCTACGAGCAGTACTTC
TRBJ1-3,TRBD1,many,TRBV7-9,CASSSDTGDIGNTIYF,TGTGCCAGCAGCTCAGATACAGGGGATATCGGAAACACCATATATTTT
TRBJ2-3,.,many,TRBV14,CASSQDLGGIWTDTQYF,TGTGCCAGCAGCCAAGATTTAGGGGGTATCTGGACAGATACGCAGTATTTT
TRBJ2-7,TRBD2,medium-sized,TRBV27,CASSIFSGLAGAYEQYF,TGTGCCAGCAGTATATTTTCCGGACTAGCGGGAGCCTACGAGCAGTACTTC
TRBJ2-7,TRBD1,few,TRBV5-5,CASSDGQGGTYEQYF,TGTGCCAGCAGCGATGGACAGGGGGGCACCTACGAGCAGTACTTC
TRBJ2-1,TRBD2,.,TRBV27,CASSLWTSGRNEQFF,TGTGCCAGCAGTTTATGGACTAGCGGGAGAAACGAGCAGTTCTTC
TRBJ2-7,.,medium-sized,TRBV9,CASSVDGGFADEQYF,TGTGCCAGCAGCGTAGATGGCGGTTTCGCGGACGAGCAGTACTTC
TRBJ2-1,TRBD2,few,TRBV7-9,CASRDTDTGGRNEQFF,TGTGCCAGCAGAGATACCGACACAGGCGGGAGGAATGAGCAGTTCTTC
TRBJ1-2,TRBD1,few,TRBV20-1,CSAHRGGGYGYTF,TGCAGTGCTCACAGGGGAGGTGGCTATGGCTACACCTTC
TRBJ1-2,TRBD1,medium-sized,TRBV10-3,CAISTNRAQGLKGYGYTF,TGTGCCATCAGTACTAACAGGGCACAGGGGCTAAAAGGTTATGGCTACACCTTC
TRBJ1-3,.,medium-sized,TRBV19,CASSASGASGNTIYF,TGTGCCAGTAGTGCCTCAGGGGCTTCTGGAAACACCATATATTTT
TRBJ2-7,.,.,TRBV3-1,CASFCTGPTMSYEQYF,TGTGCCAGCTTTTGCACGGGACCTACGATGTCCTACGAGCAGTACTTC
TRBJ1-6,TRBD1,large,TRBV27,CASRVDRDRGNSPLHF,TGTGCCAGCAGAGTCGACCGGGACAGGGGAAATTCACCCCTCCACTTT
TRBJ2-7,TRBD1,medium-sized,TRBV27,CASSLFVAGGYEQYF,TGTGCCAGCAGTTTATTTGTCGCAGGGGGCTACGAGCAGTACTTC
TRBJ2-5,.,.,TRBV3-1,CASSHLGSGQETQYF,TGTGCCAGCAGCCATCTCGGTAGCGGCCAAGAGACCCAGTACTTC
TRBJ2-3,.,medium-sized,TRBV6-2/TRBV6-3,CASSYYPGVSPTDTQYF,TGTGCCAGCAGTTACTATCCAGGGGTTTCCCCCACAGATACGCAGTATTTT
TRBJ1-5,TRBD1,medium-sized,TRBV28,CASSGEGASQPQHF,TGTGCCAGCAGTGGGGAGGGGGCGAGTCAGCCCCAGCATTTT
TRBJ1-1,.,many,TRBV14,CASSHKQLVNTEAFF,TGTGCCAGCAGCCATAAGCAACTGGTTAACACTGAAGCTTTCTTT
TRBJ1-3,.,many,TRBV2,CASSAGAVSGNTIYF,TGTGCCAGCAGCGCAGGGGCCGTATCTGGAAACACCATATATTTT
TRBJ1-1,.,medium-sized,TRBV6-1,CASSRPRTEAFF,TGTGCCAGCAGTCGGCCTCGGACTGAAGCTTTCTTT
TRBJ2-3,.,many,TRBV28,CASSPLVASDTQYF,TGTGCCAGCAGTCCCCTGGTGGCCTCAGATACGCAGTATTTT
TRBJ1-1,TRBD1,medium-sized,TRBV29-1,CSVVADLPDRVVSTEAFF,TGCAGCGTTGTGGCAGACCTCCCTGACAGGGTTGTAAGCACTGAAGCTTTCTTT
TRBJ1-4,.,many,TRBV7-9,CASSLIIGLREKLFF,TGTGCCAGCAGCCTTATTATCGGGTTGAGAGAAAAACTGTTTTTT
TRBJ1-1,.,.,TRBV6-5,CASSYSTGGATEAFF,TGTGCCAGCAGTTACTCGACGGGCGGGGCTACTGAAGCTTTCTTT
TRBJ1-1,.,medium-sized,TRBV28,CASRFTPGTPNTEAFF,TGTGCCAGCAGATTTACCCCCGGGACTCCGAACACTGAAGCTTTCTTT
TRBJ2-7,TRBD1,few,TRBV5-5,CASSYPGQDSYEQYF,TGTGCCAGCAGTTATCCGGGACAGGACTCCTACGAGCAGTACTTC
TRBJ1-5,.,medium-sized,TRBV7-2,CASSLVRDSNQPQHF,TGTGCCAGCAGCTTAGTTCGGGATAGCAATCAGCCCCAGCATTTT
TRBJ2-1,TRBD2,medium-sized,TRBV6-2/TRBV6-3,CASSYLFTSGRGNEQFF,TGTGCCAGCAGTTACCTCTTTACTAGCGGGAGAGGGAATGAGCAGTTCTTC
TRBJ1-3,.,.,TRBV27,CASSLSGYGNTIYF,TGTGCCAGCAGTTTATCGGGGTACGGAAACACCATATATTTT
TRBJ2-7,.,medium-sized,TRBV28,CASSLNAYEQYF,TGTGCCAGCAGTTTGAACGCCTACGAGCAGTACTTC
TRBJ1-2,.,few,TRBV20-1,CSARDLPINYGYTF,TGCAGTGCTAGAGATCTACCCATTAACTATGGCTACACCTTC
TRBJ2-1,.,many,TRBV7-2,CASSLVGGGYNEQFF,TGTGCCAGCAGCTTAGTCGGAGGGGGGTACAATGAGCAGTTCTTC
TRBJ1-2,.,medium-sized,TRBV6-1,CASSDFRTDNYGYTF,TGTGCCAGCAGTGATTTCAGGACGGATAACTATGGCTACACCTTC
TRBJ2-1,TRBD2,.,TRBV3-1,CATSGLVNEQFF,TGTGCCACCTCGGGACTAGTCAATGAGCAGTTCTTC
TRBJ1-1,TRBD1,few,TRBV6-5,CASTPLSGKRQGITEAFF,TGTGCCAGCACCCCCCTATCCGGGAAGAGACAGGGAATCACTGAAGCTTTCTTT
TRBJ2-7,.,medium-sized,TRBV6-5,CASSYRSDYPYEQYF,TGTGCCAGCAGTTACCGCTCGGACTACCCCTACGAGCAGTACTTC
TRBJ1-2,.,medium-sized,TRBV5-6,CASSLFAAGYTF,TGTGCCAGCAGCTTGTTTGCGGCTGGCTACACCTTC
TRBJ1-2,.,medium-sized,TRBV28,CASSFDRGGANYGYTF,TGTGCCAGCAGTTTTGATAGGGGCGGAGCTAACTATGGCTACACCTTC
TRBJ1-1,TRBD1,many,TRBV6-2/TRBV6-3,CASSTGGSGTEAFF,TGTGCCAGCAGTACAGGGGGCAGCGGGACTGAAGCTTTCTTT
TRBJ2-7,.,many,TRBV5-4,CASSGGDTSYEQYF,TGTGCCAGCAGTGGAGGTGACACTTCCTACGAGCAGTACTTC
TRBJ2-2,TRBD1,few,TRBV12-5,CASGTGRGRENTGELFF,TGTGCTAGTGGTACGGGCAGGGGGCGGGAGAACACCGGGGAGCTGTTTTTT
TRBJ1-4,.,large,TRBV29-1,CSVPASTNEKLFF,TGCAGCGTCCCTGCATCAACTAATGAAAAACTGTTTTTT
TRBJ2-7,.,many,TRBV12-3/TRBV12-4,CASSFDPGEQYF,TGTGCCAGCAGTTTTGATCCGGGCGAGCAGTACTTC
TRBJ1-5,.,medium-sized,TRBV10-3,CAISESEDNQPQHF,TGTGCCATCAGTGAGTCGGAAGATAATCAGCCCCAGCATTTT
TRBJ1-1,.,.,TRBV7-3,CASSLILVGGTEAFF,TGTGCCAGCAGCTTAATTCTGGTTGGGGGCACTGAAGCTTTCTTT
TRBJ1-2,TRBD1,medium-sized,TRBV7-2,CASSPSGTGVYGYTF,TGTGCCAGCAGCCCCTCCGGGACAGGGGTCTATGGCTACACCTTC
TRBJ2-2,.,.,TRBV7-9,CASSLLNTGELFF,TGTGCCAGCAGCTTACTGAACACCGGGGAGCTGTTTTTT
TRBJ2-1,TRBD2,.,TRBV9,CASSEGREGGNEQFF,TGTGCCAGCAGCGAGGGGCGGGAGGGCGGCAATGAGCAGTTCTTC
TRBJ1-5,.,medium-sized,TRBV5-4,CASSFGGYSNQPQHF,TGTGCCAGCAGCTTCGGAGGATATAGCAATCAGCCCCAGCATTTT
TRBJ1-6,TRBD1,medium-sized,TRBV6-5,CASSAGTVNSPLHF,TGTGCCAGCAGTGCCGGGACAGTTAACTCACCCCTCCACTTT
TRBJ1-3,.,large,TRBV6-2/TRBV6-3,CASSYSPTGNTIYF,TGTGCCAGCAGTTACTCCCCGACTGGAAACACCATATATTTT
TRBJ2-1,TRBD2,many,TRBV27,CASSLDSGLASNEQFF,TGTGCCAGCAGTTTAGACTCGGGACTAGCTTCCAATGAGCAGTTCTTC